The rows below give T cell receptor beta chains drawn from one sample of a study of cytomegalovirus exposure and HLA in healthy donors. The repertoire was sequenced with immunoSEQ multiplex PCR; TCRdb's copy has only in-frame clones and lacks some. The sample has about 160,000 clones, 65% to 85% seen once; the top ten hold around 6.5%. The sequencing input was PBMCs. The receptors were sampled from a male donor in good health and CMV-seropositive. CDR3s include the opening cysteine and the closing phenylalanine or tryptophan. A D gene is named only where the DNA matches it firmly. The size entry is marked missing in some rows and otherwise reads once, few, many or a size class.

v_gene: TRBV11-2
j_gene: TRBJ2-1
d_gene: TRBD2
abundance: -
CDR3aa: CASPAGGSYNEQFF
CDR3nt: TGTGCCAGCCCCGCGGGGGGCTCCTACAATGAGCAGTTCTTC

v_gene: TRBV15
j_gene: TRBJ1-2
d_gene: -
abundance: -
CDR3aa: CATSRDEVGYTF
CDR3nt: TGTGCCACCAGCAGAGACGAGGTTGGCTACACCTTC

v_gene: TRBV19
j_gene: TRBJ2-7
d_gene: -
abundance: -
CDR3aa: CASSGRKGLFFYEQYF
CDR3nt: TGTGCCAGTAGTGGGCGTAAGGGACTCTTTTTCTACGAGCAGTACTTC

v_gene: TRBV7-2
j_gene: TRBJ2-7
d_gene: TRBD2
abundance: -
CDR3aa: CASSFTSGAYEQYF
CDR3nt: TGTGCCAGCAGCTTTACTAGCGGGGCCTACGAGCAGTACTTC

v_gene: TRBV28
j_gene: TRBJ2-1
d_gene: -
abundance: -
CDR3aa: CASSLRFIGNEQFF
CDR3nt: TGTGCCAGCAGTCTGAGGTTTATTGGGAATGAGCAGTTCTTC

v_gene: TRBV27
j_gene: TRBJ2-6
d_gene: -
abundance: -
CDR3aa: CASSPFSGANVLTF
CDR3nt: TGTGCCAGCAGTCCTTTCTCTGGGGCCAACGTCCTGACTTTC

v_gene: TRBV7-2
j_gene: TRBJ2-3
d_gene: -
abundance: -
CDR3aa: CASSLVGRDTQYF
CDR3nt: TGTGCCAGCAGCTTAGTCGGGAGAGATACGCAGTATTTT

v_gene: TRBV6-5
j_gene: TRBJ2-1
d_gene: TRBD2
abundance: -
CDR3aa: CASSSLAGLNEQFF
CDR3nt: TGTGCCAGCAGTTCACTAGCGGGCCTTAATGAGCAGTTCTTC

v_gene: TRBV5-6
j_gene: TRBJ2-2
d_gene: -
abundance: -
CDR3aa: CASSLRDGAGELFF
CDR3nt: TGTGCCAGCAGCTTACGAGACGGAGCCGGGGAGCTGTTTTTT

v_gene: TRBV28
j_gene: TRBJ1-1
d_gene: -
abundance: -
CDR3aa: CASSLSGGVAFF
CDR3nt: TGTGCCAGCAGTTTATCTGGGGGGGTAGCTTTCTTT

v_gene: TRBV27
j_gene: TRBJ1-5
d_gene: -
abundance: -
CDR3aa: CASKRADRINQPQHF
CDR3nt: TGTGCCAGCAAGCGAGCAGACAGGATTAATCAGCCCCAGCATTTT

v_gene: TRBV27
j_gene: TRBJ2-1
d_gene: -
abundance: -
CDR3aa: CASGRRDEQFF
CDR3nt: TGTGCCAGCGGGAGAAGGGATGAGCAGTTCTTC

v_gene: TRBV4-1
j_gene: TRBJ1-5
d_gene: TRBD1
abundance: few
CDR3aa: CASSQGGQAPQPQHF
CDR3nt: TGCGCCAGCAGCCAAGGGGGACAGGCACCCCAGCCCCAGCATTTT

v_gene: TRBV19
j_gene: TRBJ2-3
d_gene: TRBD2
abundance: -
CDR3aa: CASSISGASTDTQYF
CDR3nt: TGTGCCAGTAGTATTAGCGGGGCTAGCACAGATACGCAGTATTTT

v_gene: TRBV7-9
j_gene: TRBJ2-1
d_gene: TRBD2
abundance: -
CDR3aa: CASSLRTSGLNEQFF
CDR3nt: TGTGCCAGCAGCCTTCGGACTAGCGGGCTCAATGAGCAGTTCTTC

v_gene: TRBV15
j_gene: TRBJ2-2
d_gene: TRBD2
abundance: -
CDR3aa: CATSSLGGRAAGELFF
CDR3nt: TGTGCCACCAGCAGCCTGGGGGGGAGGGCGGCCGGGGAGCTGTTTTTT

v_gene: TRBV6-1
j_gene: TRBJ2-7
d_gene: -
abundance: -
CDR3aa: CASSSLVSAREVQYF
CDR3nt: TGTGCCAGCAGTTCCCTCGTGAGCGCACGAGAGGTGCAGTACTTC

v_gene: TRBV12-5
j_gene: TRBJ1-1
d_gene: -
abundance: -
CDR3aa: CASGLVPPGVYGTEAFF
CDR3nt: TGTGCTAGTGGTTTGGTCCCCCCGGGGGTCTACGGCACTGAAGCTTTCTTT

v_gene: TRBV7-9
j_gene: TRBJ2-1
d_gene: TRBD2
abundance: few
CDR3aa: CASENPGGRIYNEQFF
CDR3nt: TGTGCCAGCGAAAACCCGGGGGGGCGAATCTACAATGAGCAGTTCTTC

v_gene: TRBV7-9
j_gene: TRBJ2-7
d_gene: TRBD1
abundance: -
CDR3aa: CASSADRFSYEQYF
CDR3nt: TGTGCCAGCAGCGCGGACAGGTTCTCCTACGAGCAGTACTTC

v_gene: TRBV28
j_gene: TRBJ1-1
d_gene: -
abundance: once
CDR3aa: CASSFISFGRVAGTEAFF
CDR3nt: TGTGCCAGCAGTTTTATTTCTTTTGGCAGGGTGGCAGGCACTGAAGCTTTCTTT

v_gene: TRBV6-1
j_gene: TRBJ2-7
d_gene: TRBD1
abundance: once
CDR3aa: CASTLLQGALYEQYF
CDR3nt: TGTGCCAGCACCCTTCTACAGGGGGCCCTCTACGAGCAGTACTTC

v_gene: TRBV10-3
j_gene: TRBJ2-1
d_gene: TRBD2
abundance: -
CDR3aa: CAISDPSGRANEQFF
CDR3nt: TGTGCCATCAGTGACCCTAGCGGGAGGGCCAATGAGCAGTTCTTC

v_gene: TRBV28
j_gene: TRBJ2-5
d_gene: TRBD2
abundance: -
CDR3aa: CASRLAGGGVETQYF
CDR3nt: TGTGCCAGCAGACTAGCGGGAGGCGGAGTGGAGACCCAGTACTTC

v_gene: TRBV5-8
j_gene: TRBJ1-2
d_gene: TRBD1
abundance: -
CDR3aa: CASSFGGGTGPYGYTF
CDR3nt: TGTGCCAGCAGCTTTGGGGGAGGGACAGGGCCCTATGGCTACACCTTC

v_gene: TRBV7-2
j_gene: TRBJ2-7
d_gene: -
abundance: -
CDR3aa: CASSLDGAGEEQYF
CDR3nt: TGTGCCAGCAGCTTAGATGGGGCAGGTGAGGAGCAGTACTTC

v_gene: TRBV9
j_gene: TRBJ2-1
d_gene: -
abundance: -
CDR3aa: CASSVDAGRFNEQFF
CDR3nt: TGTGCCAGCAGCGTTGACGCGGGAAGGTTCAATGAGCAGTTCTTC

v_gene: TRBV5-6
j_gene: TRBJ1-2
d_gene: -
abundance: -
CDR3aa: CATRGGDGYTF
CDR3nt: TGTGCCACCCGAGGGGGGGATGGCTACACCTTC

v_gene: TRBV27
j_gene: TRBJ1-2
d_gene: -
abundance: -
CDR3aa: CASSLQAGYNYGYTF
CDR3nt: TGTGCCAGCAGTCTCCAGGCAGGCTACAACTATGGCTACACCTTC

v_gene: TRBV11-1
j_gene: TRBJ1-3
d_gene: -
abundance: -
CDR3aa: CASSNNGNTIYF
CDR3nt: TGTGCCAGCAGCAACAACGGAAACACCATATATTTT

v_gene: TRBV5-4
j_gene: TRBJ2-1
d_gene: TRBD2
abundance: -
CDR3aa: CASSPSISAGDHNEQFF
CDR3nt: TGTGCCAGCAGCCCCTCTATTTCGGCGGGAGACCACAATGAGCAGTTCTTC

v_gene: TRBV5-8
j_gene: TRBJ2-3
d_gene: TRBD1
abundance: -
CDR3aa: CASSEGAGTQYF
CDR3nt: TGTGCCAGCAGCGAGGGGGCGGGCACGCAGTATTTT

v_gene: TRBV30
j_gene: TRBJ2-4
d_gene: -
abundance: few
CDR3aa: CAWSWGRGDIQYF
CDR3nt: TGTGCCTGGAGTTGGGGGAGGGGGGACATTCAGTACTTC

v_gene: TRBV2
j_gene: TRBJ2-7
d_gene: -
abundance: -
CDR3aa: CASSEASVPYEQYF
CDR3nt: TGTGCCAGCAGTGAGGCTAGCGTACCCTACGAGCAGTACTTC

v_gene: TRBV7-9
j_gene: TRBJ2-7
d_gene: TRBD2
abundance: -
CDR3aa: CASSFPVNTGGEQYF
CDR3nt: TGTGCCAGCAGCTTCCCCGTGAATACCGGGGGGGAGCAGTACTTC

v_gene: TRBV28
j_gene: TRBJ1-4
d_gene: -
abundance: -
CDR3aa: CASTPVATNEKLFF
CDR3nt: TGTGCCAGCACCCCGGTTGCAACTAATGAAAAACTGTTTTTT

v_gene: TRBV6-5
j_gene: TRBJ1-4
d_gene: -
abundance: -
CDR3aa: CASSVQGFNEKLFF
CDR3nt: TGTGCCAGCAGTGTACAGGGTTTTAATGAAAAACTGTTTTTT

v_gene: TRBV11-2
j_gene: TRBJ2-7
d_gene: TRBD1
abundance: once
CDR3aa: CASSSSFPGTVSYEQYF
CDR3nt: TGTGCCAGCAGCTCCTCCTTTCCCGGGACAGTCTCCTACGAGCAGTACTTC

v_gene: TRBV11-1
j_gene: TRBJ2-6
d_gene: -
abundance: -
CDR3aa: CASSPQPSGANVLTF
CDR3nt: TGTGCCAGCAGCCCACAGCCCTCTGGGGCCAACGTCCTGACTTTC

v_gene: TRBV30
j_gene: TRBJ2-7
d_gene: -
abundance: -
CDR3aa: CAWSHGYEQYF
CDR3nt: TGTGCCTGGAGTCACGGCTACGAGCAGTACTTC

v_gene: TRBV7-9
j_gene: TRBJ2-1
d_gene: TRBD2
abundance: -
CDR3aa: CASSVAGLVSYNEQFF
CDR3nt: TGTGCCAGCAGCGTTGCCGGACTAGTCTCCTACAATGAGCAGTTCTTC

v_gene: TRBV19
j_gene: TRBJ2-1
d_gene: TRBD2
abundance: -
CDR3aa: CASSIPTSGRAPLWGNEQFF
CDR3nt: TGTGCCAGTAGTATCCCGACTAGCGGGAGGGCTCCCCTCTGGGGGAATGAGCAGTTCTTC

v_gene: TRBV10-3
j_gene: TRBJ1-2
d_gene: -
abundance: -
CDR3aa: CAIHPGPQGHGYTF
CDR3nt: TGTGCCATCCATCCGGGACCCCAGGGGCATGGCTACACCTTC

v_gene: TRBV7-6
j_gene: TRBJ2-3
d_gene: -
abundance: -
CDR3aa: CASSSPGGSTDTQYF
CDR3nt: TGTGCCAGCAGCTCCCCAGGGGGGAGCACAGATACGCAGTATTTT

v_gene: TRBV7-2
j_gene: TRBJ1-6
d_gene: -
abundance: -
CDR3aa: CASSFLRQYNSPLHF
CDR3nt: TGTGCCAGCAGCTTTCTCCGCCAGTATAATTCACCCCTCCACTTT

v_gene: TRBV19
j_gene: TRBJ2-1
d_gene: -
abundance: -
CDR3aa: CASSLASYNEQFF
CDR3nt: TGTGCCAGTAGTTTAGCTAGTTACAATGAGCAGTTCTTC

v_gene: TRBV4-2
j_gene: TRBJ2-4
d_gene: TRBD2
abundance: -
CDR3aa: CASTRGLAGAEGKNIQYF
CDR3nt: TGTGCCAGCACCCGTGGACTAGCGGGGGCCGAGGGCAAAAACATTCAGTACTTC

v_gene: TRBV6-1
j_gene: TRBJ2-3
d_gene: TRBD1
abundance: few
CDR3aa: CASSESFVGQGPTDTQYF
CDR3nt: TGTGCCAGCAGTGAAAGCTTTGTGGGACAGGGTCCCACAGATACGCAGTATTTT

v_gene: TRBV6-1
j_gene: TRBJ2-3
d_gene: -
abundance: once
CDR3aa: CASSEGGHNTDTQYF
CDR3nt: TGTGCCAGCAGTGAAGGAGGACACAACACAGATACGCAGTATTTT

v_gene: TRBV5-4
j_gene: TRBJ2-5
d_gene: TRBD2
abundance: -
CDR3aa: CASSGGGTSGTQETQYF
CDR3nt: TGTGCCAGCAGCGGGGGGGGGACTAGCGGGACCCAAGAGACCCAGTACTTC

v_gene: TRBV7-6
j_gene: TRBJ1-1
d_gene: -
abundance: few
CDR3aa: CASSLEGVTEAFF
CDR3nt: TGTGCCAGCAGCTTAGAAGGGGTCACTGAAGCTTTCTTT

v_gene: TRBV7-9
j_gene: TRBJ1-1
d_gene: TRBD1
abundance: -
CDR3aa: CASSLMGQGRPNTEAFF
CDR3nt: TGTGCCAGCAGCTTAATGGGACAGGGGAGACCGAACACTGAAGCTTTCTTT

v_gene: TRBV27
j_gene: TRBJ2-3
d_gene: -
abundance: -
CDR3aa: CASSLAGKTQYF
CDR3nt: TGTGCCAGCAGTTTAGCGGGAAAGACGCAGTATTTT

v_gene: TRBV5-1
j_gene: TRBJ1-4
d_gene: TRBD1
abundance: -
CDR3aa: CATGTGVINEKLFF
CDR3nt: TGCGCCACCGGGACAGGGGTCATTAATGAAAAACTGTTTTTT

v_gene: TRBV6-1
j_gene: TRBJ1-4
d_gene: -
abundance: -
CDR3aa: CASRAGILNEKLFF
CDR3nt: TGTGCCAGCAGGGCAGGGATACTTAATGAAAAACTGTTTTTT